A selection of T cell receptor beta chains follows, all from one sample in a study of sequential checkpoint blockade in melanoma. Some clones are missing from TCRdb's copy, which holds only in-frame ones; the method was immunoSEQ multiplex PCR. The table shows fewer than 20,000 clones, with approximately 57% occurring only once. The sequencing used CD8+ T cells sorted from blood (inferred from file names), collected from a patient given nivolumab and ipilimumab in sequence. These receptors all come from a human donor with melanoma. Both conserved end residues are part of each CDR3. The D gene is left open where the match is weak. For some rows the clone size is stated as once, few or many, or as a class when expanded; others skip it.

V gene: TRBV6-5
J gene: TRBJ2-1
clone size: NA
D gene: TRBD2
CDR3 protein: CASSYLAGGSYNEQFF
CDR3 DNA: TGTGCCAGCAGTTACTTAGCGGGGGGCTCCTACAATGAGCAGTTCTTC

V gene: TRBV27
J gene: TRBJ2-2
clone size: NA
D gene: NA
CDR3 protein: CASSLTLPAVHGELFF
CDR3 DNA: TGTGCCAGCAGTTTAACGCTTCCCGCAGTACACGGGGAGCTGTTTTTT

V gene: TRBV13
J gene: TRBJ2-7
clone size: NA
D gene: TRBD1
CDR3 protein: CASSDHRGRPEQYF
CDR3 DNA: TGTGCCAGCAGCGACCACAGGGGGCGCCCCGAGCAGTACTTC

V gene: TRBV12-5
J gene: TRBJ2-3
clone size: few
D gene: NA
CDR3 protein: CASGLVQTISDTQYF
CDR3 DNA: TGTGCTAGTGGTTTGGTACAAACTATTTCAGATACGCAGTATTTT

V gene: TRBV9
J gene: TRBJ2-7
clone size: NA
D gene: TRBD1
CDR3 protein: CASSATGTGPYEQYF
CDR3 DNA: TGTGCCAGCAGCGCCACCGGGACAGGCCCCTACGAGCAGTACTTC

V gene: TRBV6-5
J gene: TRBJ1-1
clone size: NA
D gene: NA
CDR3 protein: CASSYTRRTEAFF
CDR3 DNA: TGTGCCAGCAGTTACACCAGGCGAACTGAAGCTTTCTTT

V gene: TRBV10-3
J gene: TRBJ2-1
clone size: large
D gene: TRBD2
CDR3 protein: CAIRDLAGGPNEQFF
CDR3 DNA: TGTGCCATCAGAGACCTAGCGGGGGGGCCAAATGAGCAGTTCTTC

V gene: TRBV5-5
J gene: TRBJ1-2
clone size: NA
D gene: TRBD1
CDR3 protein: CASSLTAGGYGYTF
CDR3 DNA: TGTGCCAGCAGCTTGACTGCAGGGGGCTATGGCTACACCTTC

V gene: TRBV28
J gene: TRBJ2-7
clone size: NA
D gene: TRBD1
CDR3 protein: CASSTNAADRNPYEQYF
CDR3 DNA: TGTGCCAGCAGTACGAACGCCGCGGACAGGAACCCCTACGAGCAGTACTTC

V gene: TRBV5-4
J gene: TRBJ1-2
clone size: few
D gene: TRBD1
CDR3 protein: CASSYPDRVLPYGYTF
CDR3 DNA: TGTGCCAGCAGTTATCCCGACAGGGTCCTTCCCTATGGCTACACCTTC

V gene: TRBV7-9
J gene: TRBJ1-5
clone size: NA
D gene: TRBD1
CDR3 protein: CASSATTGFGNQPQHF
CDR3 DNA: TGTGCCAGCAGCGCCACGACAGGGTTCGGCAATCAGCCCCAGCATTTT

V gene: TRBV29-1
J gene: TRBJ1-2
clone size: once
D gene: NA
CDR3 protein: CSVGGADTNYGYTF
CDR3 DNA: TGCAGCGTTGGTGGTGCAGATACTAACTATGGCTACACCTTC

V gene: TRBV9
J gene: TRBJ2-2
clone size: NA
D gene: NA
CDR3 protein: CASSVPVSQGYTGELFF
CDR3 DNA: TGTGCCAGCAGCGTACCCGTATCTCAGGGCTACACCGGGGAGCTGTTTTTT

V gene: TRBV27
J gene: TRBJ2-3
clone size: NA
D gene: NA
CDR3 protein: CASGVRPLWGQNPADTQYF
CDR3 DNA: TGTGCCAGCGGAGTTCGCCCCTTGTGGGGCCAAAATCCCGCAGATACGCAGTATTTT

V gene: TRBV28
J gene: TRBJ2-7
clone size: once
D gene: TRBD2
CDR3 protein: CASSPRGLGLAFSEQYF
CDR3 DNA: TGTGCCAGCAGTCCAAGGGGTCTGGGACTAGCGTTCTCCGAGCAGTACTTC

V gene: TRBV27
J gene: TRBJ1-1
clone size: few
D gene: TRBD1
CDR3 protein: CASSFTRGPEAFF
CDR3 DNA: TGTGCCAGCAGTTTTACAAGGGGGCCAGAAGCTTTCTTT

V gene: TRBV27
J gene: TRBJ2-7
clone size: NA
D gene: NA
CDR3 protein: CASRTYQTGSGEQYF
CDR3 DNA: TGTGCCAGCAGAACTTACCAGACGGGTTCCGGCGAGCAGTACTTC

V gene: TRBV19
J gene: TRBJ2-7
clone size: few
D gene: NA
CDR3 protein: CASSTQAYEQYF
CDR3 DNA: TGTGCCAGTAGTACTCAGGCCTACGAGCAGTACTTC

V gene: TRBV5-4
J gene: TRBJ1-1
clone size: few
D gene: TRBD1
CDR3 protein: CASSIGQVGGTEAFF
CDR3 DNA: TGTGCCAGCAGCATAGGACAGGTGGGGGGCACTGAAGCTTTCTTT

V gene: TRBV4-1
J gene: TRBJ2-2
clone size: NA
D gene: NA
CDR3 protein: CASSLRYSLYTGELFF
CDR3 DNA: TGCGCCAGCAGCCTCCGGTACAGCCTTTACACCGGGGAGCTGTTTTTT

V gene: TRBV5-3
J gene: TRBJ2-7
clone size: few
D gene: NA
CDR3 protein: CASSSTISYEQYF
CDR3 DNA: TGTGCCAGCAGCTCTACTATCTCCTACGAGCAGTACTTC

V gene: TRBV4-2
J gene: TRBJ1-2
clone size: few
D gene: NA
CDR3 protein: CASSQGGVGGYTF
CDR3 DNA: TGTGCCAGCAGCCAAGGGGGGGTGGGTGGCTACACCTTC

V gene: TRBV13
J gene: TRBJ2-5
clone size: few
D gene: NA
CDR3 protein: CASSLGRSGWDQETQYF
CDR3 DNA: TGTGCCAGCAGCTTAGGTCGGTCGGGGTGGGACCAAGAGACCCAGTACTTC

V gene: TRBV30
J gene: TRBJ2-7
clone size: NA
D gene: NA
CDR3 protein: CASLPAGRYEQYF
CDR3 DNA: TGTGCCTCCCTTCCGGCAGGGCGGTACGAGCAGTACTTC

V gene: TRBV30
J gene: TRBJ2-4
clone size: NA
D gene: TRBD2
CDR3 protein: CAWSNAGGGLGAGSADIQYF
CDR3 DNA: TGTGCCTGGAGTAACGCGGGCGGGGGACTAGGCGCGGGGAGCGCGGACATTCAGTACTTC

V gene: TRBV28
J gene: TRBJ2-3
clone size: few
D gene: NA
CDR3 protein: CASSFDGAASTDTQYF
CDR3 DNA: TGTGCCAGCAGTTTTGATGGGGCAGCTAGCACAGATACGCAGTATTTT

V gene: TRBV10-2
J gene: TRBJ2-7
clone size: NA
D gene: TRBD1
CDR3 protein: CASSVGQVWEQYF
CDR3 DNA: TGCGCCAGCTCCGTGGGACAGGTCTGGGAGCAGTACTTC

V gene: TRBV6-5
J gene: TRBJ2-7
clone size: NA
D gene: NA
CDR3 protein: CASSKTLGSSYEQYF
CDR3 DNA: TGTGCCAGCAGTAAAACCTTGGGCAGCTCCTACGAGCAGTACTTC

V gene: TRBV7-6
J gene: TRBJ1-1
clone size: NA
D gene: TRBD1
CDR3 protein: CASSSGTGITTEAFF
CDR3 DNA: TGTGCCAGCAGCTCCGGGACAGGGATTACCACTGAAGCTTTCTTT

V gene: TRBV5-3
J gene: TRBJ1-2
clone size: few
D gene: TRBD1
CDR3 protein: CASSLTGVNDYGYTF
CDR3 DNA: TGTGCCAGCAGCTTGACAGGGGTTAACGACTATGGCTACACCTTC

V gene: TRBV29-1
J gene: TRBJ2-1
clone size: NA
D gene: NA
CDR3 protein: CSVEGGGSGGFPYNEQFF
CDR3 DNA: TGCAGCGTTGAAGGTGGTGGATCGGGGGGCTTTCCTTACAATGAGCAGTTCTTC

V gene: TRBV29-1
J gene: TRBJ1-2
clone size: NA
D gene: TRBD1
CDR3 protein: CSVEDPGQGHYGYTF
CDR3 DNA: TGCAGCGTTGAAGACCCGGGACAGGGGCACTATGGCTACACCTTC

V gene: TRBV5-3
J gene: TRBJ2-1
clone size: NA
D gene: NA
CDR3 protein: CASSLTDEQFF
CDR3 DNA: TGTGCCAGCAGCTTAACAGATGAGCAGTTCTTC

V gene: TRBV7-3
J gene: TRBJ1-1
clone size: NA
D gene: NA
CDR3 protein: CASSLLYGENTEAFF
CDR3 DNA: TGTGCCAGCAGCTTATTGTACGGGGAGAACACTGAAGCTTTCTTT

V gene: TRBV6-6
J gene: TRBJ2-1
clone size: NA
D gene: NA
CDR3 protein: CASSYLGLGEQFF
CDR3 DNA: TGTGCCAGCAGTTACTTGGGCCTGGGTGAGCAGTTCTTC

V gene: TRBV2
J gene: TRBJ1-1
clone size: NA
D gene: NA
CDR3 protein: CASRGGTVNTEAFF
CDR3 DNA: TGTGCCAGTAGGGGGGGTACGGTGAACACTGAAGCTTTCTTT

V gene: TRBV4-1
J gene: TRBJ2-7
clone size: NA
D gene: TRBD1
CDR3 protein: CASSQETGQGLYEQYF
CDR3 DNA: TGCGCCAGCAGCCAAGAGACGGGACAGGGTCTGTACGAGCAGTACTTC

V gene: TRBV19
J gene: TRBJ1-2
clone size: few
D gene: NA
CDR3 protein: CASSIVASNYGYTF
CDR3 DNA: TGTGCCAGTAGTATTGTAGCATCCAACTATGGCTACACCTTC

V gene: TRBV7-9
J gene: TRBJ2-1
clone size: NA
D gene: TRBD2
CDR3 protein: CASSPTGLAGVAYNEQFF
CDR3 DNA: TGTGCCAGCAGCCCGACCGGACTAGCGGGAGTGGCCTACAATGAGCAGTTCTTC

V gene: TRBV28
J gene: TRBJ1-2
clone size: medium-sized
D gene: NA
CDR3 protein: CASSSWTDEDDNGYTF
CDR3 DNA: TGTGCCAGCAGTTCATGGACCGACGAGGATGATAATGGCTACACCTTC

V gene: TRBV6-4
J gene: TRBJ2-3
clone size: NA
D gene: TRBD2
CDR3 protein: CASSDSNSGGSDTQYF
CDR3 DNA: TGTGCCAGCAGTGACTCTAATAGCGGGGGTTCAGATACGCAGTATTTT

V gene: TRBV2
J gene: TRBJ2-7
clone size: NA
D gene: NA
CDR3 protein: CASSEGPGRYEQYF
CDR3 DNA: TGTGCCAGCAGTGAGGGTCCAGGCCGCTACGAGCAGTACTTC

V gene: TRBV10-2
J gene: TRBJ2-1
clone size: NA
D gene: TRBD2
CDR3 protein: CASSAGLAGGPGNEQFF
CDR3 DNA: TGCGCCAGCAGTGCGGGACTAGCGGGAGGGCCGGGGAATGAGCAGTTCTTC

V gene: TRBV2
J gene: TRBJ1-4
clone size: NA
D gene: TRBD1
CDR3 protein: CASSGTDRRDEKLFF
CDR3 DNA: TGTGCCAGCAGCGGGACGGACAGGCGGGATGAAAAACTGTTTTTT

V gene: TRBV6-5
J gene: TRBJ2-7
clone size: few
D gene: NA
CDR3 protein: CASSYGLASYEQYF
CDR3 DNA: TGTGCCAGCAGTTATGGCCTAGCGAGCTACGAGCAGTACTTC

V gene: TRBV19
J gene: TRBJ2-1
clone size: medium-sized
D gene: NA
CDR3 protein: CASSIARYNEQFF
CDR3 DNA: TGTGCCAGTAGTATAGCGCGTTACAATGAGCAGTTCTTC

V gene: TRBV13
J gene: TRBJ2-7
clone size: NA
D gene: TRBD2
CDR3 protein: CASSSRTSGGYEQYF
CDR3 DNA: TGTGCCAGCAGCTCCAGAACTAGCGGGGGTTACGAGCAGTACTTC

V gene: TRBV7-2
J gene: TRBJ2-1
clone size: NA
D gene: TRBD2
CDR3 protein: CASSILGLAGGHNEQFF
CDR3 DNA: TGTGCCAGCAGCATCCTGGGACTAGCGGGGGGGCACAATGAGCAGTTCTTC

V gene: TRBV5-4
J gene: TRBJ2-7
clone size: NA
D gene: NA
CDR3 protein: CASSSRGEQYF
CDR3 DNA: TGTGCCAGCAGCTCCCGGGGCGAGCAGTACTTC

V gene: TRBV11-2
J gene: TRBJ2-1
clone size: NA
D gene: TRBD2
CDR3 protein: CAAARENEQFF
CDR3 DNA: TGTGCAGCGGCGCGGGAGAATGAGCAGTTCTTC

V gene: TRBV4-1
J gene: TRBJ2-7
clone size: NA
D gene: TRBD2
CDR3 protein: CASSQAASGIYEQYF
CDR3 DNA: TGCGCCAGCAGCCAAGCGGCTAGCGGGATCTACGAGCAGTACTTC

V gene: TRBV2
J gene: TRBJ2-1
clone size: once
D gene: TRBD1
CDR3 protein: CASSEYWDRGNNEQFF
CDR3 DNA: TGTGCCAGCAGTGAATATTGGGACAGGGGAAACAATGAGCAGTTCTTC

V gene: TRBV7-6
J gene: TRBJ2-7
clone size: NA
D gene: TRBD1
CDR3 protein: CASSLGPGQDYEQYF
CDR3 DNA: TGTGCCAGCAGCTTAGGACCGGGACAGGACTACGAGCAGTACTTC

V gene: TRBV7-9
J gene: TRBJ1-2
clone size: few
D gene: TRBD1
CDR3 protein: CASSLGQGGYTF
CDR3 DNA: TGTGCCAGCAGCTTAGGACAGGGAGGCTACACCTTC

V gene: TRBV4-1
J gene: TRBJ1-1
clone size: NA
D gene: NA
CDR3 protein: CASSPHPRTEAFF
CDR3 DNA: TGCGCCAGCAGCCCTCACCCTAGGACTGAAGCTTTCTTT